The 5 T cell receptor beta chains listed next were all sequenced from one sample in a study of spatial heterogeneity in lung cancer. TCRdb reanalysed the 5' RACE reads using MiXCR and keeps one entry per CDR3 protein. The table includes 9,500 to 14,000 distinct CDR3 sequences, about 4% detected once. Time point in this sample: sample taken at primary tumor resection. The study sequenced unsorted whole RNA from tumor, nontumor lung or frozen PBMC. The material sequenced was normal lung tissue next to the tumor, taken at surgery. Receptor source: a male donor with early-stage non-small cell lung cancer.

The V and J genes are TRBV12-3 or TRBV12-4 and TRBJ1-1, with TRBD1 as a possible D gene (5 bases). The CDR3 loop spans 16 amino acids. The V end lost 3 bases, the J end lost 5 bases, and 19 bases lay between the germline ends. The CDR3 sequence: CASSFTPRPAGTEAFF. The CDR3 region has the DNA TGTGCCAGCAGTTTTACTCCCAGGCCCGCAGGGACTGAAGCTTTCTTT.

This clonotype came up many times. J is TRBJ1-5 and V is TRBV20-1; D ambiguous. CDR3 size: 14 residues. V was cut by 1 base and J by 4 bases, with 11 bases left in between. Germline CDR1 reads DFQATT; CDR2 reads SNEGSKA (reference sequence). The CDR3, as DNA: TGCAGTGCTAGAGTTAATCAGGAAAATCAGCCCCAGCATTTT. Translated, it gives CSARVNQENQPQHF.

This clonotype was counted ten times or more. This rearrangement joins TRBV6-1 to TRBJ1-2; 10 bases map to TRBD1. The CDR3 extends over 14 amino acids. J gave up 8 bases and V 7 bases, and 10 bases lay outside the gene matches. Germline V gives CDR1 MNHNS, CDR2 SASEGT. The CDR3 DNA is TGTGCCAGCAACACTGGACAGGGGGGTCGAGGCTACACCTTC. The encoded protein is CASNTGQGGRGYTF.

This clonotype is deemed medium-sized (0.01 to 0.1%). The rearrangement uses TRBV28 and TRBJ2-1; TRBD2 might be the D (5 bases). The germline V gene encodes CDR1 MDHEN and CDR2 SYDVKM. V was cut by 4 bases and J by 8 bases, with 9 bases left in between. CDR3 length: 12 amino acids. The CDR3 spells CASSSRRDEQFF. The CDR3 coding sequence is TGTGCCAGCAGTTCTAGGCGGGATGAGCAGTTCTTC. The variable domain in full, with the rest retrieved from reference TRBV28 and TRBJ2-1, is DVKVTQSSRYLVKRTGEKVFLECVQDMDHENMFWYRQDPGLGLRLIYFSYDVKMKEKGDIPEGYSVSREKKERFSLILESASTNQTSMYLCASSSRRDEQFFGPGTRLTVL.

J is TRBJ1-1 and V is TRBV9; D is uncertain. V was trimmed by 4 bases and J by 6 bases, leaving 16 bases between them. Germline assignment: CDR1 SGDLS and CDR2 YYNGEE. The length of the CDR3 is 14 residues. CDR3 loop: CASSPRPEKAEAFF. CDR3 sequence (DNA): TGTGCCAGCAGCCCCCGACCGGAAAAGGCTGAAGCTTTCTTT.